A single TCR beta chain is shown here with its context. The sample originates from a study of Ad26.COV2.S vaccination and SARS-CoV-2 variants. Study at large: As a participant in COV1001, the donor was in the Ad26.COV2.S trial arm.

TCRdb's copy holds only in-frame clones and misses some; the assay was immunoSEQ multiplex PCR. The table lists under 300,000 clones, about 83% of them singletons. The germline V gene has CDR1 MNHNY and CDR2 SVGAGI (reference sequence). This CDR3 is built from 16 residues. Trimming cost V 6 bases and J 3 bases; bases outside gene matches: 12. Noted treatment: around 19 received Ad26.COV2.S at low or high dose, single or two shots; several received placebo; per-sample allocation not given. On day 63 after the first injection, vaccine and placebo recipients gave samples. In Boston, the donor was an adult between 18-55 years of age.

The receptor was isolated from a person aged 18 to 65 who received the Ad26.COV2.S COVID-19 vaccine or a placebo. Sample: peripheral blood, taken in a trial of Ad26.COV2.S vaccine versus placebo. V gene TRBV6-6 combines with J gene TRBJ2-7; 9 bases fit TRBD2. For the CDR3, the DNA is TGTGCCAGCAGCTCTCATAGCGGGAGCTCTTTCTACGAGCAGTACGTC. It codes for CASSSHSGSSFYEQYV.